This TCR beta chain was retrieved from a study of blood T cell repertoires in COVID-19. At the level of the study: Sample material is recorded as cDNA or gDNA derived from T cells, B-cell-depleted T cells, or PBMCs.

Repertoires were generated with immunoSEQ multiplex PCR, while TCRdb's copy carries only in-frame clones and drops some. This sample has hundreds of thousands of clones; more than 75% occur once, and the top ten carry approximately 1.7%. The sample consisted of PBMCs or T cells enriched from blood (not recorded which). This TCR came from a woman between 50 and 59 years old who had recovered from COVID-19.

CDR3 loop: CASSVGQGADQPQHF. In DNA form, the CDR3 reads TGTGCCAGCAGCGTAGGGCAGGGGGCGGATCAGCCCCAGCATTTT. This chain joins TRBV9 and TRBJ1-5; 8 nucleotides line up with TRBD1. The CDR3 totals 15 residues. From germline, CDR1 is SGDLS and CDR2 YYNGEE. V gave up 0 bases and J gave up 5 bases; unmatched junction bases: 4.